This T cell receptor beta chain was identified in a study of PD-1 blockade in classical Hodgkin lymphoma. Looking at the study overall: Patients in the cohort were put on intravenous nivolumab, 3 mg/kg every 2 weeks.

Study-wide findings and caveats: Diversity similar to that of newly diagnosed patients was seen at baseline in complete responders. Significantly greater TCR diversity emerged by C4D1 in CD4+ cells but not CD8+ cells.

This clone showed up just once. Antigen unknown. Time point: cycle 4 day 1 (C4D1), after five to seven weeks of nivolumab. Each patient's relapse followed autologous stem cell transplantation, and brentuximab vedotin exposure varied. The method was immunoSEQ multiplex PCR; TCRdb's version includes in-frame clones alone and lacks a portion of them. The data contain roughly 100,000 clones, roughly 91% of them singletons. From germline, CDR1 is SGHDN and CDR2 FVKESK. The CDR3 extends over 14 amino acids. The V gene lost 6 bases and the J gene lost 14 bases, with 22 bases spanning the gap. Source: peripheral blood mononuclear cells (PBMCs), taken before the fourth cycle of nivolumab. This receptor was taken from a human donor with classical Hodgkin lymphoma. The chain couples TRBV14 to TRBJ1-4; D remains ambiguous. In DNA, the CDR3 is TGTGCCAGCAGACCGTTCCCGAAAGGTTTTGGGCTGTTTTTT. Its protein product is CASRPFPKGFGLFF.